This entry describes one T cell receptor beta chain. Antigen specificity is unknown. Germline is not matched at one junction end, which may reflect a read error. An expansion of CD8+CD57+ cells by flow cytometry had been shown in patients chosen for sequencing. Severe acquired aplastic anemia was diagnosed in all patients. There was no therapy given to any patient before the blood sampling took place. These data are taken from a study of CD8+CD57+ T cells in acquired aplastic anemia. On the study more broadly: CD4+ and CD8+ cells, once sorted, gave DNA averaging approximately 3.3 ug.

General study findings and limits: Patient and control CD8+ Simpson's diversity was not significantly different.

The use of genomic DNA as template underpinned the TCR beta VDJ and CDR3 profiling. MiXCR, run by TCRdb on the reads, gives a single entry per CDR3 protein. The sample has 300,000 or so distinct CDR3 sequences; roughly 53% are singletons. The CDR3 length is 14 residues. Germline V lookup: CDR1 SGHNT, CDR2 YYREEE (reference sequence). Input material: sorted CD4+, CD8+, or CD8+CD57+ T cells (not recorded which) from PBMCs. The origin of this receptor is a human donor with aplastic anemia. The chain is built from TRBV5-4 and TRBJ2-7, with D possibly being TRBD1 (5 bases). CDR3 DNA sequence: TGTGCCAGCAGCTTGGGGGGCTTTGACGGACAAGGTATCTTC. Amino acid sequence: CASSLGGFDGQGIF.